The rows below give T cell receptor beta chains drawn from one sample of a study of molecular identifiers for immune sequencing clone quantification. From the PCR reads, TCRdb called clonotypes with MiXCR, one entry per CDR3 protein. The sample consists of 60,000 to 75,000 distinct CDR3 sequences, roughly a fifth of them appearing once. The sequenced material came from naive CD8+ T cells from blood, with Jurkat cell RNA spiked in. These receptors were obtained from a human donor in good health. Some libraries in this study had Jurkat cell RNA spiked in. Each CDR3 is given with its conserved first and last residue. The size field is filled for only some rows; it gives once, few, many or a size class.

CDR3aa | j_gene | v_gene | abundance
CASSQGLTELNEAFF | TRBJ1-1 | TRBV4-1 | many
CASQDLNHTDTQYF | TRBJ2-3 | TRBV9 | few
CASSSVTGDYEKLSF | TRBJ1-4 | TRBV7-9 | -
CASSLFRGTSTDTQYF | TRBJ2-3 | TRBV28 | few
CASSVRPTPHEQYF | TRBJ2-7 | TRBV7-8 | many
CASSTQDFSYEQYF | TRBJ2-7 | TRBV6-2/TRBV6-3 | many
CASSPLTSGANEQFF | TRBJ2-1 | TRBV27 | many
CSARELVAGTLNEQFF | TRBJ2-1 | TRBV20-1 | many
CASSETGMGEQFF | TRBJ2-1 | TRBV7-3 | many
CSARVLNQETQYF | TRBJ2-5 | TRBV20-1 | many
CASSYYKMANNEQFF | TRBJ2-1 | TRBV7-8 | few
CASSSAPGQGYGYTF | TRBJ1-2 | TRBV7-9 | many
CSGAGQDATNEKLFF | TRBJ1-4 | TRBV20-1 | many
CASSLFPGSSYEQYF | TRBJ2-7 | TRBV7-8 | -
CASNPTIASYEQYF | TRBJ2-7 | TRBV28 | many
CASSSRLAGLQETQYF | TRBJ2-5 | TRBV7-6 | many
CASSEDRTGNLETQYF | TRBJ2-5 | TRBV21-1 | -
CASSLSGSGQFF | TRBJ2-1 | TRBV12-3/TRBV12-4 | few
CSARQFSGSYGVISYEQYF | TRBJ2-7 | TRBV20-1 | few
CASSFGTGLYEQYF | TRBJ2-7 | TRBV27 | few
CSVEARGDSSEKLFF | TRBJ1-4 | TRBV29-1 | many
CASSVVSGLNTEAFF | TRBJ1-1 | TRBV9 | many
CAISDSRSGGNEQFF | TRBJ2-1 | TRBV10-3 | many
CASTPATIAGVYERYF | TRBJ2-7 | TRBV11-2 | -
CASSKSVNTEAFF | TRBJ1-1 | TRBV21-1 | many
CASRKRNSYNEQFF | TRBJ2-1 | TRBV27 | few
CASSLIPQGSLGRELFF | TRBJ2-2 | TRBV28 | many
CASSFGTGGQPQHF | TRBJ1-5 | TRBV27 | many
CASRGGMNTEAFF | TRBJ1-1 | TRBV2 | many
CAWSPGTAYEQYF | TRBJ2-7 | TRBV30 | many
CASSLRDSNTEAFF | TRBJ1-1 | TRBV27 | many
CASSFMYQETQYF | TRBJ2-5 | TRBV27 | many
CASSHHSVSSYNEQFF | TRBJ2-1 | TRBV11-2 | few
CASSRLAGLSYEQYF | TRBJ2-7 | TRBV14 | many
CASSPWGAEGMNTEAFF | TRBJ1-1 | TRBV5-1 | many
CSVEEPADRINYGYTF | TRBJ1-2 | TRBV29-1 | many
CSARDLVDYNEQFF | TRBJ2-1 | TRBV20-1 | -
CASSLVGGVLYNSPLHF | TRBJ1-6 | TRBV11-2 | many
CASSEASPRDVTFGKLFF | TRBJ1-4 | TRBV2 | many
CAIFPPFTDTQHF | - | TRBV7-9 | -
CAIPPEGVGGELFF | TRBJ2-2 | TRBV7-2 | many
CASSHGTGHADTQYF | TRBJ2-3 | TRBV12-3/TRBV12-4 | many
CSARDHTRLAGGPRADTQYF | TRBJ2-3 | TRBV20-1 | -
CASSLKGDRAERDGYTF | TRBJ1-2 | TRBV7-9 | few
CASSPQSPGTSESPLHF | TRBJ1-6 | TRBV4-1 | many
CASSVRAGHFYGEQFF | TRBJ2-1 | TRBV27 | many
CASSYRSSYNEQFF | TRBJ2-1 | TRBV19 | -
CASSSRDSFTETQYF | TRBJ2-5 | TRBV18 | many
CASSLYQEDEQFF | TRBJ2-1 | TRBV5-5 | many
CAIAEGPDYEQYF | TRBJ2-7 | TRBV10-3 | many
CASSQEFAGGQPQHF | TRBJ1-5 | TRBV3-1 | many
CASSVSVTSTDTQYF | TRBJ2-3 | TRBV4-1 | many